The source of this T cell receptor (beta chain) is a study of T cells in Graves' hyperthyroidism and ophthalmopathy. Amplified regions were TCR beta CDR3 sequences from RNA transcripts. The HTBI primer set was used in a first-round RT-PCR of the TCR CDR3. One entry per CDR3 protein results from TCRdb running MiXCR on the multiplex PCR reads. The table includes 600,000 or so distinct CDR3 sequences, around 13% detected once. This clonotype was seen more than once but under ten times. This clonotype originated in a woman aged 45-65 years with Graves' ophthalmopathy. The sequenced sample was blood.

The chain's CDR3 is CASSYVFQALNYEQYF. The CDR3 nucleotides read TGTGCCAGCAGTTATGTGTTTCAGGCTCTCAACTACGAGCAGTACTTC. The genes are TRBV6-2 or TRBV6-3 and TRBJ2-7; no clear D gene. CDR3 size: 16 residues. The germline V gene has CDR1 MNHEY and CDR2 SVGEGT. The V end was cut by 3 bases, the J end by 3 bases, with 18 bases between.